The 28 T cell receptor beta chains presented below share a single source sample, sequenced in a study of blood T cell repertoires in COVID-19 (TCRdb year 2020). Libraries were constructed by the immunoSEQ multiplex PCR assay. The table was pulled from immuneACCESS by TCRdb, which kept in-frame rearrangements only. Such tables lose some clones; where checked, under half of the loss comes from unresolved V genes, and the rest has no known cause. The sample contains over 120,000 clones, approximately 90% of them found a single time. The ten largest clones add up to 8% to 9% of the sample. Sequencing was carried out using peripheral blood. The receptor source for this set is a woman aged 45-60 years with active or convalescent COVID-19.

This rearrangement joins TRBV6-5 to TRBJ1-2, with D possibly matching TRBD1 (5 bases). This CDR3 has 13 residues. Germline CDR1 and CDR2: MNHEY and SVGAGI. The V end lost 6 bases, the J end lost 8 bases, and 16 bases lay between the germline ends. CDR3 bases: TGTGCCAGCAGCTTGGGACTGGACCTAGGCTACACCTTC. Its protein product is CASSLGLDLGYTF.

The V call is TRBV19, the J call TRBJ2-7, with 7 bases identical to TRBD1. The CDR3 totals 15 residues. In germline, CDR1 is LNHDA, CDR2 SQIVND (reference sequence). With 4 bases clipped from V and 5 bases from J, the junction kept 11 bases outside the gene matches. The CDR3 is CASSTRQGNRNEQYF. The CDR3 DNA is TGTGCCAGTAGTACCCGACAGGGAAACAGAAACGAGCAGTACTTC.

CDR3 nucleotide sequence: TGTGCCAGCAGTGGGGACACCCGATCCTCTGGGGCCAACGTCCTGACTTTC. It codes for CASSGDTRSSGANVLTF. V gene TRBV6-1 combines with J gene TRBJ2-6; possibly TRBD1 for D (6 bases). CDR1 is MNHNS, CDR2 SASEGT, per germline. The CDR3 consists of 17 residues. V was shortened by 4 bases and J by 0 bases, with 13 bases between the two germline ends.

V gene TRBV24-1 combines with J gene TRBJ2-3; TRBD1 agrees at 8 bases. Germline trimming cut 1 base from V and 5 bases from J; bases unmatched to any gene: 4. Per germline, CDR1 KGHDR and CDR2 SFDVKD. The CDR3 has 15 amino acids. This chain's CDR3 is CATSDLLTGGDTQYF. In DNA form, the CDR3 reads TGTGCCACCAGTGATTTATTAACAGGGGGAGATACGCAGTATTTT.

The chain combines TRBV28 with TRBJ2-2, with TRBD2 matching 10 bases. The CDR3 has 17 amino acids. Germline V CDR1 and CDR2: MDHEN, SYDVKM. The trim removed 5 bases at V and 6 bases at J, leaving 12 bases unmatched. The CDR3 loop is CASSTLEKLAGPGELFF. In DNA form, the CDR3 reads TGTGCCAGCAGTACGTTGGAAAAACTAGCGGGACCCGGGGAGCTGTTTTTT.

This clone was seen a handful of times. In DNA form, the CDR3 reads TGTGCCAGCAGCATAACTAGCGGGAGTCGAAATGAGCAGTTCTTC. It translates to CASSITSGSRNEQFF. The V and J genes are TRBV11-2 and TRBJ2-1, with TRBD2 matching 11 bases. Losses at the gene ends were 5 bases for V and 7 bases for J; bases not matched to a gene: 7. CDR3 size: 15 residues. The germline V gene has CDR1 SGHAT and CDR2 FQNNGV.

The chain has TRBV5-4 and TRBJ2-1; D is perhaps TRBD2 (7 bases). The V end lost 5 bases, the J end lost 5 bases, and 14 bases lay between the germline ends. This CDR3 is 14 amino acids long. Germline lookup yields CDR1 SGHNT and CDR2 YYREEE (reference sequence). Written as DNA, the CDR3 is TGTGCCAGCAGTCTCCCGGGGGGCCACAATGAGCAGTTCTTC. Residues: CASSLPGGHNEQFF.

This clone was recorded once. This chain links TRBV29-1 with TRBJ2-4, with D perhaps TRBD1 or TRBD2 (6 bases each). Germline CDR1 SQVTM, CDR2 ANQGSEA. CDR3 length: 12 amino acids. Trimming pared 7 bases from V and 6 bases from J, leaving 13 bases between. The CDR3 loop is CSGGAGSNIQYF. In DNA form, the CDR3 reads TGCAGCGGGGGGGCAGGGTCAAACATTCAGTACTTC.

The CDR3 bases are TGTGCCAGCAGGTTAGCCCTAAATTCACCCCTCCACTTT. The encoded protein is CASRLALNSPLHF. The rearrangement links TRBV6-5 to TRBJ1-6; the D is unclear. Germline V gene data show CDR1 as MNHEY and CDR2 as SVGAGI. V lost 6 bases and J 7 bases, leaving 10 bases between the germline ends. The CDR3 spans 13 residues.

V gene TRBV5-4 combines with J gene TRBJ2-5; TRBD1 matches 7 bases. CDR3 length: 14 residues. Losses at the gene ends were 3 bases for V and 5 bases for J; bases not matched to a gene: 7. Germline V gives CDR1 SGHNT, CDR2 YYREEE (reference sequence). The CDR3 DNA follows: TGTGCCAGCAGCTCAACACAGGGGTTGGAGACCCAGTACTTC. It translates to CASSSTQGLETQYF.

This chain connects TRBV9 to TRBJ1-5; 8 bases agree with TRBD1. The ends lost 4 bases at V and 5 bases at J; junction bases unmatched: 5. CDR1 and CDR2 (germline): SGDLS, YYNGEE. The CDR3 extends over 14 amino acids. This chain's CDR3 is CASSKGQGDQPQHF. DNA for the CDR3: TGTGCCAGCAGCAAAGGACAGGGCGATCAGCCCCAGCATTTT.

V gene TRBV11-2 combines with J gene TRBJ2-6, with TRBD1 matching over 8 bases. CDR1 and CDR2 (germline): SGHAT, FQNNGV. Germline trimming cut 5 bases from V and 2 bases from J; bases unmatched to any gene: 11. This CDR3 has 18 residues. The DNA of the CDR3 is TGTGCCAGCAGCGGGGACAGGATAACTAACACTGGGGCCAACGTCCTGACTTTC. It encodes CASSGDRITNTGANVLTF.

The CDR3 reads CASTRGDSNQPQHF. The CDR3 nucleotides read TGTGCCAGCACTCGGGGGGATAGCAATCAGCCCCAGCATTTT. The genes are TRBV7-8 and TRBJ1-5; D might be TRBD1 (5 bases). Trimming cost V 7 bases and J 0 bases, with 10 bases left between them. The length of the CDR3 is 14 residues. CDR1 SGHVS and CDR2 FQNEAQ come from the germline V gene. Complete variable domain (other parts from reference TRBV7-8 and TRBJ1-5): GAGVSQSPRYKVAKRGQDVALRCDPISGHVSLFWYQQALGQGPEFLTYFQNEAQLDKSGLPSDRFFAERPEGSVSTLKIQRTQQEDSAVYLCASTRGDSNQPQHFGDGTRLSIL.

This clone showed up just a few times. This chain links TRBV5-1 with TRBJ2-2, with a tentative D call TRBD2 (6 bases). The V end was cut by 2 bases, the J end by 1 base, with 15 bases between. Germline CDR1 and CDR2: SGHRS and YFSETQ. The CDR3 length is 17 residues. CDR3 sequence: CASSFAGPRRNTGELFF. The CDR3 nucleotides are TGCGCCAGCAGCTTCGCGGGGCCGCGAAGGAACACCGGGGAGCTGTTTTTT.

The CDR3: CATSGLAGGITGELFF. In DNA form, the CDR3 reads TGTGCCACCTCGGGACTAGCGGGAGGAATCACCGGGGAGCTGTTTTTT. The chain has TRBV28 and TRBJ2-2, with 15 positions matching TRBD2. V shed 10 bases and J 4 bases; nucleotides not matched to a gene: 7. From germline, CDR1 is MDHEN and CDR2 SYDVKM. The CDR3 is 16 residues long.

The chain carries TRBV6-1 and TRBJ1-1; no clear D. Trimming left V 2 bases short and J 6 bases short, with 10 bases between. Germline lookup yields CDR1 MNHNS and CDR2 SASEGT. CDR3 length: 13 residues. The CDR3 DNA follows: TGTGCCAGCAGTGAAAGGTTCGGGGCTGAAGCTTTCTTT. It yields the protein CASSERFGAEAFF.

The chain combines TRBV18 with TRBJ2-5; D unclear. This CDR3 has 14 residues. In germline, CDR1 is KGHSH, CDR2 LQKENI. Trimming took 3 bases from V and 2 from J, leaving 10 bases between them. The CDR3 sequence: CASSPAQKQETQYF. The CDR3 nucleotides read TGTGCCAGCTCACCGGCTCAGAAACAAGAGACCCAGTACTTC.

This clone has a handful of counts. Germline is not matched at one junction end, which may reflect a read error. This chain joins TRBV7-7 and TRBJ2-2, with 14 bases fitting TRBD2. The CDR3 runs 17 residues. Per germline, CDR1 SSHAT and CDR2 FNYEAQ (reference sequence). CDR3 nucleotides: TGTGCTAGCAGCCGCTTGGGACTAGCGGGAGTCTCCGGGGAGCTGTTTTTT. Protein sequence: CASSRLGLAGVSGELFF.

V usage is TRBV27 and J usage is TRBJ2-7, with D tentatively TRBD1 (6 bases). From germline, CDR1 is MNHEY and CDR2 SMNVEV (reference sequence). The CDR3 is 14 amino acids. With 6 bases removed from V and 2 bases from J, the gap between germline ends came to 14 bases. Here the CDR3 DNA reads TGTGCCAGCAGGTTCGACAGGAAAACCTACGAGCAGTACTTC. Translating gives CASRFDRKTYEQYF.

The V and J genes are TRBV4-3 and TRBJ2-7; tentatively, D is TRBD1 (6 bases). The CDR3 spans 15 residues. The V end was cut by 5 bases, the J end by 0 bases, with 14 bases between. Germline loops: CDR1 LGHNA, CDR2 YSLEER. CDR3 loop: CASSLDSRSSYEQYF. Here the CDR3 DNA reads TGCGCCAGCAGCTTGGACAGCCGGAGCTCCTACGAGCAGTACTTC.

CDR3 protein: CASSLLAGRMNTEAFF. CDR3 nucleotides: TGTGCCAGCAGCTTATTGGCAGGCAGGATGAACACTGAAGCTTTCTTT. The chain joins TRBV7-8 to TRBJ1-1; D ambiguous. The V gene lost 2 bases and the J gene lost 0 bases, with 13 bases spanning the gap. Germline CDR1 and CDR2: SGHVS and FQNEAQ. The CDR3 runs 16 residues.

The chain has TRBV9 and TRBJ2-2; no clear D. The length of the CDR3 is 15 residues. CDR1 SGDLS and CDR2 YYNGEE come from the germline V gene. V shed 4 bases and J shed 2 bases, with 12 bases lying between them. CDR3 bases: TGTGCCAGCAGCAACTCTATCGATAACACCGGGGAGCTGTTTTTT. It encodes CASSNSIDNTGELFF.

The V and J genes are TRBV30 and TRBJ1-2; D possibly corresponds to TRBD1 (6 bases). This CDR3 region has 14 residues. Germline CDR1 reads GTSNPN; CDR2 reads SVGIG (reference sequence). V was shortened by 2 bases and J by 5 bases, with 15 bases between the two germline ends. CDR3 residues: CAWSHTGLPYGYTF. DNA of the CDR3: TGTGCCTGGAGTCACACAGGGCTTCCTTATGGCTACACCTTC.

This clone was seen a single time. J is TRBJ2-5 and V is TRBV6-5; 8 bases line up with TRBD2. The CDR3 contains 16 residues. Germline V gives CDR1 MNHEY, CDR2 SVGAGI. The ends lost 0 bases at V and 2 bases at J; junction bases unmatched: 5. This chain's CDR3 is CASSYSRGAGQETQYF. Written as DNA, the CDR3 is TGTGCCAGCAGTTACTCGCGGGGGGCAGGACAAGAGACCCAGTACTTC.

The chain has TRBV12-3 or TRBV12-4 and TRBJ2-1, with 11 bases fitting TRBD2. The CDR3 is 13 amino acids. The V segment lost 7 bases and the J segment 8 bases; nucleotides outside the gene matches: 4. In nucleotides, the CDR3 is TGTGCCAGCACCACACTAGCGGGAGATGAGCAGTTCTTC. This gives the protein CASTTLAGDEQFF.

The J gene is TRBJ1-2, the V gene TRBV4-2; D might be TRBD1 (6 bases). Deletions cut 0 bases from V and 6 bases from J, with 14 bases between. CDR3 length equals 15 residues. Germline-derived CDR1 and CDR2 are LGHNA and YNFKEQ. The DNA for the CDR3 is TGTGCCAGCAGCCAAGATAGGACCAGGGGACATGGCTACACCTTC. It yields the protein CASSQDRTRGHGYTF.

A single count supports this clone. The rearrangement uses TRBV10-3 and TRBJ1-1, with D tentatively TRBD1 (6 bases). The CDR3 is 16 amino acids. The V gene lost 0 bases and the J gene lost 4 bases, with 15 bases spanning the gap. Germline lookup yields CDR1 ENHRY and CDR2 SYGVKD. CDR3 region: CAISESRGLVSTEAFF. The CDR3, as DNA: TGTGCCATCAGTGAGTCGAGGGGGTTGGTTAGCACTGAAGCTTTCTTT.

The CDR3, as DNA: TGCGCCAGCAGCTTAAAAGCTAGCGGGGGGGTCACCTACGAGCAGTACTTC. Translation: CASSLKASGGVTYEQYF. This rearrangement joins TRBV5-1 to TRBJ2-7, with 12 bases lining up with TRBD2. Germline-derived CDR1 and CDR2 are SGHRS and YFSETQ. V lost 2 bases and J lost 2; bases outside the gene matches: 8. The CDR3 consists of 17 residues.